The 30 T cell receptor beta chains reported below all come from one sample, sequenced in a study of blood T cell repertoires in COVID-19. The data were produced by immunoSEQ multiplex PCR, yet TCRdb's version contains in-frame clones alone and is incomplete. Of 100,000 to 150,000 clones in the sample, roughly 88% were seen once. The sample taken for sequencing was peripheral blood. The receptor source for this set is a woman aged 80 or older with acute or convalescent COVID-19.

The table lists this clone with a count of one. The genes are TRBV11-1 and TRBJ2-2; 10 bases are a match to TRBD1. Germline trimming cut 3 bases from V and 7 bases from J; bases unmatched to any gene: 5. From germline, CDR1 is SGHAT and CDR2 FQDESV (reference sequence). The CDR3 loop spans 15 amino acids. The CDR3 DNA follows: TGTGCCAGCAGCTTCAGGACAGGGGGAATCGGGGAGCTGTTTTTT. Its translation: CASSFRTGGIGELFF.

The gene calls are TRBV4-2 and TRBJ2-5, with TRBD2 as a possible D gene (6 bases). The CDR3 runs 18 residues. Germline values: CDR1 LGHNA, CDR2 YNFKEQ. The V end was cut by 1 base, the J end by 3 bases, with 21 bases between. CDR3 bases: TGTGCCAGCAGCCAAGTGGCCGGTCGCGGGGTGGGAGAAGAGACCCAGTACTTC. It specifies CASSQVAGRGVGEETQYF.

The chain uses TRBV5-1 and TRBJ2-3, with D perhaps TRBD1 (6 bases). This CDR3 region has 18 residues. CDR1 and CDR2 from the germline V gene are SGHRS and YFSETQ. V lost 3 bases and J lost 0, with 20 bases in between. The CDR3 spells CASSSTGTTTSSTDTQYF. The CDR3 nucleotides are TGCGCCAGCAGCTCTACCGGGACAACGACTTCTAGCACAGATACGCAGTATTTT.

This sequence joins TRBV5-1 and TRBJ2-7; D is undetermined. CDR3 length equals 13 residues. V dropped 4 bases and J dropped 2 bases, with 10 bases sitting between them. Germline V gene sequence: CDR1 SGHRS, CDR2 YFSETQ. This chain's CDR3 is CASSEYSAYEQYF. The CDR3 nucleotides are TGCGCCAGCAGCGAGTACAGTGCCTACGAGCAGTACTTC.

The gene calls are TRBV18 and TRBJ2-7; 8 positions match TRBD2. The CDR3 totals 15 residues. Trimming removed 3 bases from V and 3 bases from J; junction bases left unmatched: 7. Germline values: CDR1 KGHSH, CDR2 LQKENI. In DNA, the CDR3 is TGTGCCAGCTCACCGACGACTAGCGCCTTCTACGAGCAGTACTTC. Translated: CASSPTTSAFYEQYF.

The chain uses TRBV6-5 and TRBJ1-1, with D possibly TRBD1 on 5 matching bases. Trimming stripped 2 bases from V and 0 bases from J, with 10 bases between. The CDR3 spans 15 residues. Germline V lookup: CDR1 MNHEY, CDR2 SVGAGI. The CDR3 region has the DNA TGTGCCAGCAGTTACGGGACGGGGGTGAACACTGAAGCTTTCTTT. Residues: CASSYGTGVNTEAFF.

V and J are TRBV13 and TRBJ1-4; D perhaps matches TRBD1 (5 bases). Trimming removed 5 bases at V and 5 bases at J, with 12 bases between. Germline CDR1 reads PRHDT; CDR2 reads FYEKMQ (reference sequence). The CDR3 loop spans 14 amino acids. The CDR3 sequence: CASSPGGRNEKLFF. Here the CDR3 DNA reads TGTGCCAGCAGCCCGGGGGGACGGAATGAAAAACTGTTTTTT.

This chain uses TRBV7-3 with TRBJ2-2; 7 bases map to TRBD2. Germline V lookup: CDR1 SGHTA, CDR2 FQGTGA. The V segment lost 5 bases and the J segment 3 bases; nucleotides outside the gene matches: 6. The CDR3 sequence is 15 residues long. This CDR3 is CASSHSGRDTGELFF. CDR3 DNA sequence: TGTGCCAGCAGCCATTCAGGGAGGGACACCGGGGAGCTGTTTTTT.

This rearrangement joins TRBV10-3 to TRBJ2-5; 12 bases line up with TRBD2. CDR1 and CDR2 (germline): ENHRY, SYGVKD. The J segment lost 0 bases and the V segment lost 4 bases, leaving 9 bases of the junction unmatched. The length of the CDR3 is 18 residues. CDR3 region: CAISAPILAGGYQETQYF. CDR3 in DNA: TGTGCCATCAGTGCCCCTATTCTAGCGGGAGGGTACCAAGAGACCCAGTACTTC.

This chain joins TRBV6-6 and TRBJ1-2, with TRBD1 as a possible D gene (5 bases). Trimming pared 0 bases from V and 4 bases from J, leaving 6 bases between. CDR1 and CDR2 from the germline V gene are MNHNY and SVGAGI (reference sequence). This CDR3 has 13 amino acids. CDR3 amino acids: CASSYSGPYGYTF. Here the CDR3 DNA reads TGTGCCAGCAGTTACTCGGGGCCCTATGGCTACACCTTC.

The rearrangement uses TRBV5-4 and TRBJ1-6, with unresolved D. The CDR3 loop spans 14 amino acids. With 0 bases removed from V and 7 bases from J, the gap between germline ends came to 8 bases. The germline CDR1 and CDR2 sequences are SGHNT and YYREEE (reference sequence). The CDR3 region has the DNA TGTGCCAGCAGCTTGGGACAAAAAAATTCACCCCTCCACTTT. It codes for CASSLGQKNSPLHF.

The table lists this clone with a few counts. This chain joins TRBV6-5 and TRBJ1-2, with TRBD1 matching over 7 bases. This CDR3 is built from 14 residues. Germline-derived CDR1 and CDR2 are MNHEY and SVGAGI. V was pared by 3 bases and J by 7 bases, with 8 bases of the junction left unmatched. Written as DNA, the CDR3 is TGTGCCAGCAGTTATACAGGGGAAGGAGGTGGCTACACCTTC. This codes for CASSYTGEGGGYTF.

This clone was found once. With a much larger clone just one base away, this may be a read error. This chain links TRBV5-4 with TRBJ2-7, with a weak D call TRBD1 (6 bases). This CDR3 is built from 12 residues. Trimming shortened V by 4 bases and J by 3 bases, and 8 bases separated the two germline ends. Looked up from germline, CDR1 is SGHNT and CDR2 is YYREEE (reference sequence). CDR3 nucleotide sequence: TGTGCCAGCAGCGCGGACAGCTACGAGCAGTACTTC. Translation: CASSADSYEQYF.

The chain has TRBV18 and TRBJ2-7, with TRBD1 matching over 7 bases. The CDR3 is 12 amino acids. Germline loops: CDR1 KGHSH, CDR2 LQKENI. V lost 3 bases, J lost 8 bases, and 4 bases stayed unmatched. CDR3 protein: CASSPEQGKQYF. The CDR3 coding sequence is TGTGCCAGCTCACCCGAACAGGGGAAGCAGTACTTC.

Concerning this clone itself: At the DNA level, this CDR3 is encoded by other sequences in the same sample as well. This rearrangement joins TRBV6-5 to TRBJ1-4, with 7 bases lining up with TRBD1. The germline CDR1 and CDR2 sequences are MNHEY and SVGAGI. The CDR3 extends over 13 amino acids. Germline trimming cut 6 bases from V and 4 bases from J; bases unmatched to any gene: 2. CDR3 nucleotides: TGTGCCAGCAGGGGGACAGTTAATGAAAAACTGTTTTTT. This codes for CASRGTVNEKLFF.

This chain links TRBV7-9 with TRBJ2-2, with D perhaps matching TRBD2 (5 bases). Germline loops: CDR1 SEHNR, CDR2 FQNEAQ (reference sequence). V was trimmed by 4 bases and J by 3 bases, leaving 9 bases between them. The CDR3 length is 14 residues. This chain's CDR3 is CASSSTGDTGELFF. For the CDR3, the DNA is TGTGCCAGCAGCTCAACCGGGGACACCGGGGAGCTGTTTTTT. The full variable domain, rest sourced from reference TRBV7-9 and TRBJ2-2, is DTGVSQNPRHKITKRGQNVTFRCDPISEHNRLYWYRQTLGQGPEFLTYFQNEAQLEKSRLLSDRFSAERPKGSFSTLEIQRTEQGDSAMYLCASSSTGDTGELFFGEGSRLTVL.

The chain combines TRBV15 with TRBJ2-3, with 8 positions matching TRBD2. The junction had 5 bases not matched to a gene; V was cut back by 3 bases and J by 6 bases. Germline V gene data show CDR1 as LNHNV and CDR2 as YYDKDF (reference sequence). The CDR3 runs 14 residues. CDR3: CATSSRGGLDTQYF. The CDR3 nucleotides read TGTGCCACCAGCAGCCGCGGGGGGTTGGATACGCAGTATTTT.

CDR3 region: CASSQTFGYTF. The CDR3 DNA is TGTGCCAGCAGCCAAACTTTTGGCTACACCTTC. The V gene is TRBV3-1 (or the pseudogene TRBV3-2), the J gene TRBJ1-2, with D uncertain. V was shortened by 2 bases and J by 7 bases, with 5 bases between the two germline ends. CDR1 is LGHDT and CDR2 is YNNKEL in the germline V gene (reference sequence). The CDR3 consists of 11 residues.

In this sample, this clone turned up once. The J gene is TRBJ2-1, the V gene TRBV19; 9 nucleotides align to TRBD1. The germline V gene encodes CDR1 LNHDA and CDR2 SQIVND (reference sequence). The CDR3 length is 17 residues. V shed 3 bases and J 5 bases; nucleotides not matched to a gene: 11. CDR3 amino acids: CASSMGGTGQGHNEQFF. Written as DNA, the CDR3 is TGTGCCAGTAGTATGGGCGGGACAGGGCAGGGACACAATGAGCAGTTCTTC.

This sequence joins TRBV7-3 and TRBJ2-7; the match to TRBD2 covers 7 bases. Germline CDR1 reads SGHTA; CDR2 reads FQGTGA. The CDR3 has 13 residues. Trimming at V came to 3 bases and at J to 7 bases, leaving 6 bases not matched to a gene. This CDR3 is CASSFRPGGEQYF. As DNA, the CDR3 is TGTGCCAGCAGCTTCCGCCCCGGGGGGGAGCAGTACTTC. Based on the CDR3 plus reference TRBV7-3 and TRBJ2-7, the full variable domain is GAGVSQTPSNKVTEKGKYVELRCDPISGHTALYWYRQSLGQGPEFLIYFQGTGAADDSGLPNDRFFAVRPEGSVSTLKIQRTERGDSAVYLCASSFRPGGEQYFGPGTRLTVT.

This chain's CDR3 is CASSAVGETQYF. The CDR3 nucleotides read TGTGCCAGCTCGGCGGTTGGGGAGACCCAGTACTTC. The chain recombines TRBV18 with TRBJ2-5; D is unresolved. Between the trimmed V and J ends, which lost 6 bases and 5 bases, there was a span of 10 bases. The CDR3 totals 12 residues. Germline lookup yields CDR1 KGHSH and CDR2 LQKENI.

This chain links TRBV9 with TRBJ2-5, with D maybe TRBD2 (5 bases). Germline CDR1 is SGDLS and CDR2 is YYNGEE. V lost 1 base and J 5 bases, leaving 15 bases between the germline ends. This CDR3 comprises 15 residues. The CDR3 spells CASSVMDSRGETQYF. The CDR3 nucleotides read TGTGCCAGCAGCGTAATGGATTCACGGGGTGAGACCCAGTACTTC.

This clone appeared once. The genes are TRBV20-1 and TRBJ1-4; D gene ambiguous. The germline gives CDR1 DFQATT, CDR2 SNEGSKA (reference sequence). V was shortened by 3 bases and J by 4 bases, with 12 bases between the two germline ends. CDR3 size: 14 residues. The CDR3 is CSASTGSGNEKLFF. CDR3 nucleotides: TGCAGTGCTAGTACCGGGAGCGGTAATGAAAAACTGTTTTTT.

The chain carries TRBV7-8 and TRBJ1-2; D gene ambiguous. The CDR3 runs to 15 residues. Per the germline V gene, CDR1 is SGHVS and CDR2 is FQNEAQ. The ends were cut back, 5 bases at V and 4 bases at J, with 17 bases in the middle. The CDR3 DNA is TGTGCCAGCAGCAAAGGGAGGTTGGATCCCTATGGCTACACCTTC. Translated, it gives CASSKGRLDPYGYTF.

This chain connects TRBV24-1 to TRBJ2-1, with TRBD1 identical over 11 bases. V shed 5 bases and J 8 bases; nucleotides not matched to a gene: 4. Germline V gene lookup returns CDR1 KGHDR and CDR2 SFDVKD. The CDR3 is 14 residues long. The CDR3 nucleotides are TGTGCCACCAGTGGCTGGACAGGGGGCGATGAGCAGTTCTTC. As protein: CATSGWTGGDEQFF.

The J gene is TRBJ1-2, the V gene TRBV19; perhaps TRBD1 as D (5 bases). The CDR3 runs 12 residues. Looked up from germline, CDR1 is LNHDA and CDR2 is SQIVND (reference sequence). The V gene lost 7 bases and the J gene lost 1 base, with 7 bases spanning the gap. The CDR3 DNA reads TGTGCCAGTAAGGACAATAACTATGGCTACACCTTC. It encodes CASKDNNYGYTF.

The V call is TRBV7-2, the J call TRBJ2-3; 7 nucleotides line up with TRBD2. The CDR3 loop spans 14 amino acids. The V gene's germline CDR1 is SGHTA and CDR2 FQGNSA. V lost 5 bases, J lost 4 bases, and 6 bases stayed unmatched. CDR3 sequence reads: CASSLARGADTQYF. CDR3 bases: TGTGCCAGCAGCCTCGCTCGGGGGGCAGATACGCAGTATTTT.

CDR3 sequence (DNA): TGTGCCAGCAGCGTAGGACAGGGGGCATCCGGGGAGCTGTTTTTT. It is translated as CASSVGQGASGELFF. The rearrangement uses TRBV9 and TRBJ2-2; 10 bases line up with TRBD1. Germline V gene sequence: CDR1 SGDLS, CDR2 YYNGEE. The CDR3 has 15 residues. V shed 0 bases and J 6 bases; nucleotides not matched to a gene: 2.

V is TRBV4-1 and J is TRBJ1-1; 11 nucleotides agree with TRBD1. The CDR3 loop spans 14 amino acids. From germline, CDR1 is MGHRA and CDR2 YSYEKL. Germline trimming cut 5 bases from V and 4 bases from J; bases unmatched to any gene: 3. The CDR3 sequence: CASSGQGARTEAFF. The CDR3 DNA sequence: TGCGCCAGCAGCGGACAGGGGGCGCGCACTGAAGCTTTCTTT.

The V gene is TRBV19, the J gene TRBJ1-3, with D unclear. V dropped 5 bases and J dropped 4 bases, with 12 bases sitting between them. Per the germline V gene, CDR1 is LNHDA and CDR2 is SQIVND (reference sequence). The CDR3 extends over 14 amino acids. In DNA form, the CDR3 reads TGTGCCAGTAGTGTCGGGGTAGGCGGAAACACCATATATTTT. Its translation: CASSVGVGGNTIYF.